Listed below are T cell receptor beta chains from one sample, sequenced in a study of T cell clonotyping in hematopoietic cell transplantation. Measured with immunoSEQ multiplex PCR; TCRdb has only the in-frame clones, and not every one. Of about 16,000 clones in the sample, 93% are singletons; the top ten hold around 2%. The starting material was peripheral blood mononuclear cells, obtained before stem cell transplant. All receptors come from a man younger than 35 with biphenotypic leukemia. Some clones in this sample may be carry-over from other donors' samples. Each CDR3 is given with its conserved first and last residue. Fields, in order: V gene, CDR3 length, clone size, J gene, D gene, CDR3 DNA, CDR3 protein. A D gene is named only where the DNA matches it firmly. Where a row states a size, it is once, few, many or the class of an expanded clone; other rows omit it.

V: TRBV30
length: 13
size: once
J: TRBJ1-5
D: TRBD1
DNA: TGTGCCTGGAGTTGGGACAGTAATCAGCCCCAGCATTTT
CDR3: CAWSWDSNQPQHF

V: TRBV25-1
length: 14
size: NA
J: TRBJ2-2
D: NA
DNA: TGTGCCAGCAGTGACCAGGGACACACCGGGGAGCTGTTTTTT
CDR3: CASSDQGHTGELFF

V: TRBV13
length: 15
size: NA
J: TRBJ2-7
D: NA
DNA: TGTGCCAGCAGCTCGTGGCAAGTCCGCTCCTACGAGAAGTACTTC
CDR3: CASSSWQVRSYEKYF

V: TRBV29-1
length: 13
size: NA
J: TRBJ1-2
D: NA
DNA: TGCAGCGCATCTCCCGGGACGGATTATGGCTACACCTTC
CDR3: CSASPGTDYGYTF

V: TRBV13
length: 13
size: once
J: TRBJ2-3
D: NA
DNA: TGTGCCAGCAGCCCAGGCCTGACAGATACGCAGTATTTT
CDR3: CASSPGLTDTQYF

V: TRBV7-2
length: 13
size: NA
J: TRBJ2-2
D: NA
DNA: TGTGCCAGCACTAGGTTAGTCGGCGGGGAGCTGTTTTTT
CDR3: CASTRLVGGELFF

V: TRBV27
length: 16
size: NA
J: TRBJ1-1
D: TRBD1
DNA: TGTGCCAGCAGTTTATCTCGGACAGGGATGAACACTGAAGCTTTCTTT
CDR3: CASSLSRTGMNTEAFF

V: TRBV19
length: 13
size: few
J: TRBJ1-5
D: NA
DNA: TGTGCCAGTAGTCGACAGAGTGATCAGCCCCAGCATTTT
CDR3: CASSRQSDQPQHF

V: TRBV7-2
length: 11
size: NA
J: TRBJ1-6
D: NA
DNA: TGTGCCAGCAGCTTAGGGGGGCCCCTCCACTTT
CDR3: CASSLGGPLHF

V: TRBV2
length: 15
size: NA
J: TRBJ1-3
D: NA
DNA: TGTGCCAGCAGTGGAGTCGGGGGTTCTGGAAACACCATATATTTT
CDR3: CASSGVGGSGNTIYF

V: TRBV7-2
length: 13
size: NA
J: TRBJ1-2
D: TRBD1
DNA: TGTGCCAGCAGACCCCAGGGGGTAGGGGGCTACACCTTC
CDR3: CASRPQGVGGYTF

V: TRBV29-1
length: 13
size: NA
J: TRBJ2-7
D: NA
DNA: TGCAGCGCCCTGAAGAGGGACTCCTACGAGCAGTACTTC
CDR3: CSALKRDSYEQYF

V: TRBV6-1
length: 15
size: few
J: TRBJ2-7
D: TRBD2
DNA: TGTGCCAGCAGCCTTGACGGGGGGAGCTCCTACGAGCAGTACTTC
CDR3: CASSLDGGSSYEQYF

V: TRBV4-3
length: 16
size: NA
J: TRBJ2-2
D: NA
DNA: TGCGCCAGCAGCCAAGAACTGGGGTCGAACACCGGGGAGCTGTTTTTT
CDR3: CASSQELGSNTGELFF

V: TRBV5-6
length: 14
size: NA
J: TRBJ2-7
D: TRBD1
DNA: TGTGCCAGCAGCTTTGGCAGGGGGCTCTACGAGCAGTACTTC
CDR3: CASSFGRGLYEQYF

V: TRBV11-2
length: 16
size: NA
J: TRBJ1-1
D: NA
DNA: TGTGCCAGCAGCCTGGAGTGGGGAAAAAAGAACACTGAAGCTTTCTTT
CDR3: CASSLEWGKKNTEAFF

V: TRBV7-6
length: 12
size: NA
J: TRBJ1-6
D: NA
DNA: TGTGCCAGCAGCTTATTCAATTCACCCCTCCACTTT
CDR3: CASSLFNSPLHF

V: TRBV19
length: 15
size: NA
J: TRBJ1-1
D: TRBD1
DNA: TGTGCCACGGGGACAGGGGCTGCTTTGAACACTGAAGCTTTCTTT
CDR3: CATGTGAALNTEAFF

V: TRBV6-5
length: 15
size: few
J: TRBJ1-2
D: NA
DNA: TGTGCCAGCAAAACCCAGGGACTTTCTAGCTATGGCTACACCTTC
CDR3: CASKTQGLSSYGYTF

V: TRBV30
length: 17
size: NA
J: TRBJ1-3
D: NA
DNA: TGTGCCTGGAGTGTAGGTACGCGGCTCTCCTCTGGAAACACCATATATTTT
CDR3: CAWSVGTRLSSGNTIYF

V: TRBV19
length: 14
size: NA
J: TRBJ1-5
D: TRBD1
DNA: TGTGCCAGTAGTACCCGGGAATTCAGGGGGGCCCAGCATTTT
CDR3: CASSTREFRGAQHF

V: TRBV25-1
length: 15
size: NA
J: TRBJ2-1
D: TRBD1
DNA: TGTGCCAGCAGCCCTAGTGCAGGGGGCTACAATGAGCAGTTCTTC
CDR3: CASSPSAGGYNEQFF

V: TRBV7-3
length: 13
size: NA
J: TRBJ1-1
D: NA
DNA: TGTGCCAGCAGCCCCTCCGGGGGCACTGAAGCTTTCTTT
CDR3: CASSPSGGTEAFF

V: TRBV6-5
length: 15
size: NA
J: TRBJ1-5
D: NA
DNA: TGTGCCAGCAGTTACGCCCGGGACTTACATCAGCCCCAGCATTTT
CDR3: CASSYARDLHQPQHF

V: TRBV9
length: 15
size: NA
J: TRBJ2-2
D: NA
DNA: TGTGCCAGCAGCCCCCTCCCCCAGGGATCCGGGGAGCTGTTTTTT
CDR3: CASSPLPQGSGELFF

V: TRBV28
length: 14
size: NA
J: TRBJ1-2
D: TRBD1
DNA: TGTGCCAGCAATCTGCGACAGGGGGCGTTAGGCTACACCTTC
CDR3: CASNLRQGALGYTF

V: TRBV7-9
length: 14
size: NA
J: TRBJ2-3
D: NA
DNA: TGTGCCAGCAGCCCACGGAGTAGCACAGATACGCAGTATTTT
CDR3: CASSPRSSTDTQYF

V: TRBV5-1
length: 14
size: NA
J: TRBJ2-7
D: TRBD1
DNA: TGCGCCAGCAGCTTCCGGGACAGGGGCTACGAGCAGTACTTC
CDR3: CASSFRDRGYEQYF